This is a list of T cell receptor beta chains from one sample in a study of T cells in Graves' hyperthyroidism and ophthalmopathy. Using its own MiXCR run on the multiplex PCR reads, TCRdb lists one record per CDR3 protein. The sample yields around 350,000 distinct CDR3 sequences, less than 20% seen once. Sequenced material: blood. Receptors originate from a woman aged 18-30 years with Graves' hyperthyroidism that later progressed to Graves' ophthalmopathy. Each CDR3 is given with its conserved first and last residue. The size of a clone is reported for some rows only, either as once, few or many, or as a class for expanded clones.

clone size	V gene	CDR3 protein
many	TRBV11-3	CASSPTRNTGELFF
few	TRBV19	CASSGGLAAKNIQYF
many	TRBV6-2/TRBV6-3	CASSYPGQEQFF
.	TRBV20-1	CSAQSTSNQPRHF
.	TRBV4-1	CASSQIPKFGGQAYNEQFF
.	TRBV10-3	CAITKTGYTDTQYF
.	TRBV15	CATSSGQLSPSTNEKLFF
many	TRBV7-2	CASTSWTGPTPLHF
.	TRBV13	CASRKQGAPYEQYF
many	TRBV12-3/TRBV12-4	CASSLAQWGRPYGYTF
few	TRBV3-1	CATGLAGAGSYEQYF
few	TRBV20-1	CSAQFGPQETQYF
.	TRBV9	CASSGAGTSTDTQYF
few	TRBV20-1	CSAQTGVLEQYF
.	TRBV7-2	CASSLAPGQNSPLHF
.	TRBV4-1	CASSQDPRSTPAPEAFF
many	TRBV7-2	CAIARRATDTQYF
many	TRBV30	CAWTRDGYEQYF
many	TRBV2	CASYRGLNTGELFF
few	TRBV14	CASSQDFGTEQFF
many	TRBV7-2	CASSPQGQQNTEAFF
.	TRBV24-1	CATSDPPGTSGRISYNKQFF
few	TRBV28	CASSRTGNNQPQHF
many	TRBV11-2	CASLGQIGTDTQYF
many	TRBV10-2	CASRGFGEKLAEAFF
few	TRBV12-3/TRBV12-4	CASRRIGGWEQYF
many	TRBV5-1	CASSPDNQETQYF
many	TRBV20-1	CSAGTGREAFF
.	TRBV28	CASVTRDSSYEQYF
.	TRBV28	CASSFILARSPGELFF
many	TRBV9	CASSVGDAGYGYEQYF
many	TRBV7-3	CASSLIPTEMGDTQYF
many	TRBV6-2/TRBV6-3	CASSPTLSYEQYF
many	TRBV2	CASEGNSPLHF
few	TRBV5-8	CASSVRLERFQFF
.	TRBV12-3/TRBV12-4	CASSGQGGKLFF